The next 2 T cell receptor beta chains were all read from a single sample in a study of regulatory T cells in long-lasting Graves disease. Time point reported: persistent/refractory GD, antithyroid drugs over 5 years with positive TRAb. The TCR library was prepared using RNA isolated from PBMCs. Investigators prepared the TCR beta libraries by applying iRepertoire HTBI primers and Arm-PCR of CDR3 regions. Using its own MiXCR run on the multiplex PCR reads, TCRdb lists one record per CDR3 protein. Among 430,000 or so distinct CDR3 sequences listed, over 20% were seen once. The source was peripheral blood mononuclear cells (PBMCs), collected when the disease was refractory, from a patient treated with antithyroid drugs. The receptors originated from a female donor with Graves disease.

This clonotype has more than one count but fewer than ten. The rearrangement links TRBV19 to TRBJ1-1; TRBD1 matches 7 bases. The CDR3 sequence is 11 residues long. Germline V lookup: CDR1 LNHDA, CDR2 SQIVND (reference sequence). V lost 9 bases and J lost 10; bases outside the gene matches: 8. The CDR3 loop is CASGRDRVAFF. CDR3 bases: TGTGCCAGCGGACGTGACAGGGTAGCTTTCTTT.

The chain links TRBV9 to TRBJ2-2; a weak D match, TRBD2 (5 bases). The CDR3 contains 16 residues. Germline V lookup: CDR1 SGDLS, CDR2 YYNGEE. Trimming took 3 bases from V and 1 from J, leaving 13 bases between them. CDR3 protein: CASSAESGGNTGELFF. As DNA, the CDR3 is TGTGCCAGCAGCGCCGAGAGCGGCGGGAACACCGGGGAGCTGTTTTTT. The variable domain in full, completed from reference TRBV9 and TRBJ2-2, reads DSGVTQTPKHLITATGQRVTLRCSPRSGDLSVYWYQQSLDQGLQFLIQYYNGEERAKGNILERFSAQQFPDLHSELNLSSLELGDSALYFCASSAESGGNTGELFFGEGSRLTVL.